This T cell receptor beta chain was retrieved from a study of blood T cell repertoires in COVID-19. About the research overall: The origin of the acute and convalescent COVID-19 samples was the United States, Italy and Spain.

This CDR3 has 12 amino acids. CDR1 is SNHLY, CDR2 FYNNEI, per germline. Trimming left V 7 bases short and J 4 bases short, with 10 bases between. Clones were read by immunoSEQ multiplex PCR, and TCRdb kept only the in-frame ones, dropping some. Of around 270,000 clones listed, approximately 90% are singletons. Sample: peripheral blood. V gene TRBV2 combines with J gene TRBJ1-1; D gene uncertain. This TCR was recovered from a man aged 35 to 55 with acute or convalescent COVID-19. The DNA of the CDR3 is TGTGCCAGCACCGAGTGGAGCACTGAAGCTTTCTTT. Amino acids: CASTEWSTEAFF. The full variable domain, its missing parts supplied by reference TRBV2 and TRBJ1-1, is EPEVTQTPSHQVTQMGQEVILRCVPISNHLYFYWYRQILGQKVEFLVSFYNNEISEKSEIFDDQFSVERPDGSNFTLKIRSTKLEDSAMYFCASTEWSTEAFFGQGTRLTVV.